The 31 T cell receptor beta chains presented below share a single source sample, sequenced in a study of cytomegalovirus exposure and HLA in healthy donors (dated by TCRdb to about 2017). Library preparation was by the immunoSEQ multiplex PCR assay. For the multiplex PCR, a mixture combining 60 forward primers for TCR Vbeta segments and 13 reverse primers for TCR Jbeta segments was used. Not all clones reach the TCRdb copy of this immuneACCESS table, which keeps in-frame sequences only. Checked studies attribute under half of the gap to unresolved V genes and leave the rest unexplained. The sample has fewer than 200,000 clones on record, 70% to 90% of them singletons. Clones ranked in the top ten supply around 2.2% of the sample. Sequencing was carried out using PBMCs. The receptors stem from a woman in her 30s in good health and CMV-seronegative.

The V gene is TRBV7-9, the J gene TRBJ1-5, with 8 nucleotides matching TRBD1. J lost 4 bases, V lost 5 bases, and 4 bases had no gene match. CDR3 length equals 14 residues. CDR1 is SEHNR and CDR2 is FQNEAQ in the germline V gene (reference sequence). In nucleotides, the CDR3 is TGTGCCAGCAGCGGGGGGACAGGTAATCAGCCCCAGCATTTT. Encoded protein: CASSGGTGNQPQHF. Full variable domain (missing parts from reference TRBV7-9 and TRBJ1-5): DTGVSQNPRHKITKRGQNVTFRCDPISEHNRLYWYRQTLGQGPEFLTYFQNEAQLEKSRLLSDRFSAERPKGSFSTLEIQRTEQGDSAMYLCASSGGTGNQPQHFGDGTRLSIL.

V usage is TRBV27 and J usage is TRBJ2-5; TRBD2 matches at 7 bases. This CDR3 region has 14 residues. CDR1 and CDR2 (germline): MNHEY, SMNVEV (reference sequence). The ends lost 4 bases at V and 6 bases at J; junction bases unmatched: 8. The CDR3 is CASSYGGSVKTQYF. The CDR3 nucleotides are TGTGCCAGCAGTTATGGCGGGAGTGTTAAGACCCAGTACTTC.

This clone was recorded once. This chain uses TRBV9 with TRBJ2-2; 8 bases match TRBD2. Germline CDR1 is SGDLS and CDR2 is YYNGEE. The V segment lost 4 bases and the J segment 1 base; nucleotides outside the gene matches: 3. The CDR3 covers 15 residues. DNA for the CDR3: TGTGCCAGCAGCCCCGGGGGGGTGAACACCGGGGAGCTGTTTTTT. Its protein product is CASSPGGVNTGELFF.

This clone has more than one count but fewer than ten. The CDR3: CASRQGSGTEAFF. As DNA, the CDR3 is TGTGCCAGCAGGCAGGGTAGTGGCACTGAAGCTTTCTTT. V usage is TRBV11-1 and J usage is TRBJ1-1, with a tentative D call TRBD1 (5 bases). CDR3 length equals 13 residues. V was pared by 6 bases and J by 4 bases, with 12 bases between. The germline V gene encodes CDR1 SGHAT and CDR2 FQDESV (reference sequence).

This chain connects TRBV9 to TRBJ2-1; D gene uncertain. This CDR3 contains 13 residues. The V end lost 0 bases, the J end lost 7 bases, and 8 bases lay between the germline ends. Looked up from germline, CDR1 is SGDLS and CDR2 is YYNGEE. CDR3 DNA: TGTGCCAGCAGCGTAGGATTTCGGAATGAGCAGTTCTTC. Its protein product is CASSVGFRNEQFF.

The chain joins TRBV27 to TRBJ1-2; D may be TRBD1 (5 bases). Germline V lookup: CDR1 MNHEY, CDR2 SMNVEV (reference sequence). The CDR3 is 15 amino acids. The V and J ends lost 6 bases and 1 base respectively, with 15 bases between them. The CDR3 loop is CASSPSGAVNYGYTF. The DNA of the CDR3 is TGTGCCAGCAGCCCAAGCGGGGCAGTTAACTATGGCTACACCTTC.

The chain recombines TRBV14 with TRBJ2-5, with 7 bases identical to TRBD1. With 1 base clipped from V and 5 bases from J, the junction kept 13 bases outside the gene matches. The germline gives CDR1 SGHDN, CDR2 FVKESK. The CDR3 loop spans 17 amino acids. The CDR3 region is CASSQVGNYPGQETQYF. CDR3 nucleotides: TGTGCCAGCAGCCAAGTGGGTAACTACCCGGGACAGGAGACCCAGTACTTC.

The V gene is TRBV19, the J gene TRBJ1-1; TRBD1 matches at 10 bases. CDR1 and CDR2 from the germline V gene are LNHDA and SQIVND (reference sequence). The V segment lost 5 bases and the J segment 4 bases; nucleotides outside the gene matches: 1. The CDR3 is made up of 13 amino acids. CDR3 sequence (DNA): TGTGCCAGTAGTTGGACAGGGGGCACTGAAGCTTTCTTT. Residues: CASSWTGGTEAFF.

The chain couples TRBV6-1 to TRBJ2-3, with D hard to call. The germline V gene has CDR1 MNHNS and CDR2 SASEGT. V dropped 4 bases and J dropped 6 bases, with 8 bases sitting between them. The CDR3 consists of 12 residues. The CDR3 coding sequence is TGTGCCAGCAGTGTCTCCCCCGATACGCAGTATTTT. It is translated as CASSVSPDTQYF.

V usage is TRBV6-5 and J usage is TRBJ1-2, with 8 bases that match TRBD1. The V segment lost 5 bases and the J segment 4 bases; nucleotides outside the gene matches: 9. Germline V gene lookup returns CDR1 MNHEY and CDR2 SVGAGI. The CDR3 consists of 15 residues. The CDR3 nucleotides are TGTGCCAGCAGTCCCCGGCAGGGGGCCGTCTATGGCTACACCTTC. Encoded protein: CASSPRQGAVYGYTF.

The chain joins TRBV5-1 to TRBJ2-5, with 9 bases that match TRBD1. The CDR3 totals 15 residues. The germline gives CDR1 SGHRS, CDR2 YFSETQ. The junction had 1 base not matched to a gene; V was cut back by 0 bases and J by 1 base. In nucleotides, the CDR3 is TGCGCCAGCAGCTTGGTGACAGGGGGCCAAGAGACCCAGTACTTC. Translating gives CASSLVTGGQETQYF.

V usage is TRBV4-3 and J usage is TRBJ1-3; no clear D gene. The ends were cut back, 0 bases at V and 0 bases at J, with 3 bases in the middle. The CDR3 has 14 amino acids. Germline V gene sequence: CDR1 LGHNA, CDR2 YSLEER. The CDR3 protein is CASSQDFSGNTIYF. The CDR3 region has the DNA TGCGCCAGCAGCCAAGACTTCTCTGGAAACACCATATATTTT.

This chain uses TRBV4-2 with TRBJ1-3; TRBD1 might be the D (5 bases). The CDR3 is 16 amino acids. Deletions cut 1 base from V and 1 base from J, with 11 bases between. Looked up from germline, CDR1 is LGHNA and CDR2 is YNFKEQ. CDR3 nucleotide sequence: TGTGCCAGCAGCCAAGCCCTCGACAGTTCTGGAAACACCATATATTTT. Protein: CASSQALDSSGNTIYF.

This rearrangement joins TRBV9 to TRBJ2-3; 12 positions agree with TRBD2. After removal of 3 bases from V and 6 bases from J, the junction contained 5 bases not matched to a gene. The CDR3 length is 15 residues. Germline-derived CDR1 and CDR2 are SGDLS and YYNGEE. CDR3 in amino acids: CASSASGGAGDTQYF. The CDR3 DNA reads as TGTGCCAGCAGCGCTAGCGGGGGGGCCGGTGATACGCAGTATTTT.

This rearrangement joins TRBV19 to TRBJ2-2; the match to TRBD2 covers 7 bases. The CDR3 totals 16 residues. Germline CDR1 reads LNHDA; CDR2 reads SQIVND (reference sequence). The junction had 9 bases not matched to a gene; V was cut back by 4 bases and J by 4 bases. The DNA for the CDR3 is TGTGCCAGTAGTAATTACCGGGGGGTAGGCACCGGGGAGCTGTTTTTT. Translating it yields CASSNYRGVGTGELFF.

The CDR3 region is CASSFKGAKTGELFF. For the CDR3, the DNA is TGTGCCAGCAGCTTTAAGGGGGCCAAGACCGGGGAGCTGTTTTTT. The chain uses TRBV7-9 and TRBJ2-2; TRBD1 matches 7 bases. From germline, CDR1 is SEHNR and CDR2 FQNEAQ (reference sequence). This CDR3 is 15 amino acids long. The J segment lost 5 bases and the V segment lost 3 bases, leaving 6 bases of the junction unmatched. The full variable domain, its missing parts supplied by reference TRBV7-9 and TRBJ2-2, is DTGVSQNPRHKITKRGQNVTFRCDPISEHNRLYWYRQTLGQGPEFLTYFQNEAQLEKSRLLSDRFSAERPKGSFSTLEIQRTEQGDSAMYLCASSFKGAKTGELFFGEGSRLTVL.

The J gene is TRBJ1-6, the V gene TRBV4-3; D is possibly TRBD1 (5 bases). The CDR3 extends over 14 amino acids. CDR1 is LGHNA, CDR2 YSLEER, per germline. Trimming cost V 3 bases and J 10 bases, with 13 bases left between them. CDR3 amino acids: CASSQTEGPSPLHF. The CDR3 region has the DNA TGCGCCAGCAGCCAGACGGAGGGGCCCTCACCCCTCCACTTT.

V usage is TRBV7-8 and J usage is TRBJ1-5; 8 bases match TRBD1. The CDR3 runs to 17 residues. Germline V lookup: CDR1 SGHVS, CDR2 FQNEAQ. The V and J ends lost 6 bases and 0 bases, in that order; junction bases with no gene match: 10. CDR3 sequence reads: CASRQGALGDSNQPQHF. CDR3 DNA sequence: TGTGCCAGCAGGCAGGGGGCGCTGGGGGATAGCAATCAGCCCCAGCATTTT.

This rearrangement joins TRBV19 to TRBJ2-1, with 13 nucleotides matching TRBD2. The CDR3 runs 18 residues. J gave up 0 bases and V 10 bases, and 12 bases lay outside the gene matches. CDR1 is LNHDA and CDR2 is SQIVND in the germline V gene (reference sequence). The chain's CDR3 is CATRPGLAGSSSYNEQFF. In DNA, the CDR3 is TGTGCCACTCGACCGGGACTAGCGGGGTCGAGCTCCTACAATGAGCAGTTCTTC. The full variable domain, with the rest looked up from reference TRBV19 and TRBJ2-1, is DGGITQSPKYLFRKEGQNVTLSCEQNLNHDAMYWYRQDPGQGLRLIYYSQIVNDFQKGDIAEGYSVSREKKESFPLTVTSAQKNPTAFYLCATRPGLAGSSSYNEQFFGPGTRLTVL.

This clone has just a few counts. The V call is TRBV6-6, the J call TRBJ2-7, with TRBD2 identical over 10 bases. This CDR3 has 11 amino acids. V gave up 4 bases and J gave up 13 bases; unmatched junction bases: 4. Germline V gene sequence: CDR1 MNHNY, CDR2 SVGAGI (reference sequence). CDR3 sequence (DNA): TGTGCCAGCAGTTCCCTAGCGGGAGATTACTTC. This sequence encodes CASSSLAGDYF.

The rearrangement uses TRBV5-8 and TRBJ2-1, with 13 bases identical to TRBD2. The trim removed 3 bases at V and 10 bases at J, leaving 1 base unmatched. Germline CDR1 and CDR2: SGHTS and YDEGEE. This CDR3 comprises 13 residues. In DNA, the CDR3 is TGTGCCAGCAGCTGGGGACTAGCGGGAGAGCAGTTCTTC. Encoded protein: CASSWGLAGEQFF.

The chain has TRBV5-5 and TRBJ1-2; D uncertain. In germline, CDR1 is SGHKS, CDR2 YYEKEE (reference sequence). The length of the CDR3 is 13 residues. The ends were cut back, 2 bases at V and 6 bases at J, with 11 bases in the middle. CDR3: CASSFEGGDGYTF. The CDR3, as DNA: TGTGCCAGCAGCTTCGAGGGTGGGGATGGCTACACCTTC.

The V and J genes are TRBV21-1 and TRBJ2-6; TRBD1 is the table's D call, not checked against the DNA. TRBV21-1 represents a pseudogene. The CDR3 is 15 residues long. CDR3 residues: CASSAQGSGANGLTF. CDR3 bases: TGTGCCAGCAGCGCACAGGGTTCTGGGGCCAACGGCCTGACTTTC.

This chain links TRBV5-1 with TRBJ1-5; D is perhaps TRBD1 (6 bases). V lost 2 bases and J lost 3, with 12 bases in between. The CDR3 loop spans 15 amino acids. Germline V gene lookup returns CDR1 SGHRS and CDR2 YFSETQ. The CDR3 region has the DNA TGCGCCAGCAGCTTAACGACAGGAGTCAATCAGCCCCAGCATTTT. As protein: CASSLTTGVNQPQHF.

The chain recombines TRBV19 with TRBJ1-5; 7 bases line up with TRBD1. Germline V gene sequence: CDR1 LNHDA, CDR2 SQIVND (reference sequence). This CDR3 has 16 residues. J was trimmed by 3 bases and V by 4 bases; bases with no gene match: 9. CDR3 region: CASSTTGTDTNQPQHF. DNA for the CDR3: TGTGCCAGTAGTACGACAGGGACGGATACCAATCAGCCCCAGCATTTT.

The chain links TRBV14 to TRBJ2-7; 9 bases map to TRBD1. The CDR3 runs to 12 residues. Germline-derived CDR1 and CDR2 are SGHDN and FVKESK. V lost 6 bases and J lost 9; bases outside the gene matches: 6. CDR3 in DNA: TGTGCCAGCAGTCCGGGACAGGGAGGGCAGTACTTC. Translated: CASSPGQGGQYF. The full variable domain, in which reference TRBV14 and TRBJ2-7 provide the parts outside the CDR3, is EAGVTQFPSHSVIEKGQTVTLRCDPISGHDNLYWYRRVMGKEIKFLLHFVKESKQDESGMPNNRFLAERTGGTYSTLKVQPAELEDSGVYFCASSPGQGGQYFGPGTRLTVT.

J is TRBJ2-1 and V is TRBV4-1; tentative D call: TRBD2 (5 bases). The V gene's germline CDR1 is MGHRA and CDR2 YSYEKL. V lost 2 bases and J 5 bases, leaving 13 bases between the germline ends. The CDR3 loop spans 15 amino acids. Here the CDR3 reads CASSQTSTNNNEQFF. DNA of the CDR3: TGCGCCAGCAGCCAAACCTCGACTAATAACAATGAGCAGTTCTTC.

The rearrangement uses TRBV11-1 and TRBJ2-1; 9 bases line up with TRBD2. Looked up from germline, CDR1 is SGHAT and CDR2 is FQDESV (reference sequence). V trimming: 1 base; J trimming: 5 bases; junction bases outside the gene matches: 6. The CDR3 runs to 16 residues. CDR3 DNA: TGTGCCAGCAGCTTAGAGGGCGGGAGGGGTGACAATGAGCAGTTCTTC. Its protein is CASSLEGGRGDNEQFF. The full variable domain, completed using reference TRBV11-1 and TRBJ2-1, is EAEVAQSPRYKITEKSQAVAFWCDPISGHATLYWYRQILGQGPELLVQFQDESVVDDSQLPKDRFSAERLKGVDSTLKIQPAELGDSAMYLCASSLEGGRGDNEQFFGPGTRLTVL.

This clone appeared once. The V and J genes are TRBV5-1 and TRBJ2-2; D may be TRBD1 (6 bases). The V gene lost 2 bases and the J gene lost 1 base, with 12 bases spanning the gap. Germline CDR1 reads SGHRS; CDR2 reads YFSETQ. This CDR3 is built from 16 residues. CDR3 sequence: CASSLTGHQNTGELFF. CDR3 sequence (DNA): TGCGCCAGCAGCTTAACGGGACACCAGAACACCGGGGAGCTGTTTTTT.

The V and J genes are TRBV28 and TRBJ1-2, with a weak D call TRBD1 (5 bases). Trimming left V 3 bases short and J 0 bases short, with 5 bases between. The CDR3 is 13 residues long. The germline gives CDR1 MDHEN, CDR2 SYDVKM. Here the CDR3 DNA reads TGTGCCAGCAGTTTCAGGGCTAACTATGGCTACACCTTC. As protein: CASSFRANYGYTF.

The rearrangement uses TRBV5-5 and TRBJ1-4, with a possible D match to TRBD1 (5 bases). The V gene lost 0 bases and the J gene lost 1 base, with 7 bases spanning the gap. Germline V gene lookup returns CDR1 SGHKS and CDR2 YYEKEE (reference sequence). The CDR3 is 15 residues long. The CDR3 DNA reads TGTGCCAGCAGCTTGGGGGGACTAACTAATGAAAAACTGTTTTTT. This translates into CASSLGGLTNEKLFF.